These 5 T cell receptor beta chains came from one sample sequenced in a study of T cells in Graves' hyperthyroidism and ophthalmopathy. The source material, RNA transcripts, was used to amplify TCR beta CDR3 regions. The TCR CDR3 first-round RT-PCR relied on the HTBI primer set. TCRdb ran MiXCR on the multiplex PCR reads and lists one entry per CDR3 protein. The data show roughly 40,000 distinct CDR3 sequences, roughly 50% seen once. The sample consisted of blood. The receptors shown here come from a man aged 40-50 years with Graves' ophthalmopathy.

This clonotype was seen at least ten times. The chain uses TRBV6-6 and TRBJ1-5, with a weak D call TRBD1 (5 bases). This CDR3 is 14 amino acids long. V was trimmed by 6 bases and J by 2 bases, leaving 11 bases between them. The V gene's germline CDR1 is MNHNY and CDR2 SVGAGI (reference sequence). CDR3 sequence reads: CASRSTAGNQPQHF. The CDR3 DNA follows: TGTGCCAGCAGGTCGACAGCTGGCAATCAGCCCCAGCATTTT.

CDR3 DNA: TGTGCCAGCAGCTTAATACAGCACTCTGGAAACACCTTC. This codes for CASSLIQHSGNTF. This rearrangement joins TRBV5-8 to TRBJ1-2, with D uncertain. The CDR3 has 13 residues. Germline-derived CDR1 and CDR2 are SGHTS and YDEGEE. Trimming took 2 bases from V and 12 from J, leaving 17 bases between them.

Turning to this clonotype: As the CDR3 is not closed by the conserved phenylalanine or tryptophan, this likely results from a read error. It is unclear where the CDR3 begins or ends on the DNA, so no DNA is shown, and the CDR3 is as TCRdb lists it. The chain couples TRBV5-1 to TRBJ2-5. Germline V CDR1 and CDR2: SGHRS, YFSETQ. Both ends counted, the CDR3 spans 16 residues. CDR3 residues: CASSTNPTNYGYTFGS.

A remark on this clonotype: As the CDR3 is not closed by the conserved phenylalanine or tryptophan, this likely results from a read error. It is unclear where the CDR3 begins or ends on the DNA, so no DNA is shown, and the CDR3 is as TCRdb lists it. The chain joins TRBV9 to TRBJ2-3; the table's D call TRBD2 went unverified against the DNA. Germline V lookup: CDR1 SGDLS, CDR2 YYNGEE. The CDR3 extends over 17 residues, inclusive of both ends. This chain's CDR3 is CASSVLTSGRKHRYAVV.

CDR3 loop: CASSAGTGGSYEQYF. The CDR3 nucleotides read TGTGCCAGCAGTGCAGGGACAGGGGGCTCCTACGAGCAGTACTTC. This rearrangement joins TRBV5-8 to TRBJ2-7, with 11 bases aligning to TRBD1. Germline V CDR1 and CDR2: SGHTS, YDEGEE. V trimming: 5 bases; J trimming: 0 bases; junction bases outside the gene matches: 4. This CDR3 is 15 amino acids long.